Shown below are 32 T cell receptor beta chains from a single sample sequenced in a study of shared clonotypes between healthy human individuals. Generated by immunoSEQ multiplex PCR, the TCRdb table keeps only in-frame clones and is missing some. The sample contains about 1 million clones, under 80% of which appear only once. The sequenced material came from memory CD4+ T cells sorted from blood. Subset: CD45RA-negative fraction. The receptors were sampled from a man younger than 35 in good health.

The V gene is TRBV28, the J gene TRBJ2-5; unclear D gene. The assigned J gene may be wrong: the sequence end matches TRBJ2-7 better. Germline V gene sequence: CDR1 MDHEN, CDR2 SYDVKM. This CDR3 is 11 amino acids long. The CDR3 loop reads CASSPRYEQYF. In DNA, the CDR3 is TGTGCCAGCAGTCCCAGATACGAGCAGTACTTC.

The chain combines TRBV30 with TRBJ1-2, with D possibly TRBD1 on 5 matching bases. V lost 3 bases to trimming and J lost 6 bases, with 26 bases between them. Germline loops: CDR1 GTSNPN, CDR2 SVGIG (reference sequence). The CDR3 length is 17 residues. CDR3 DNA: TGTGCCTGGAGAGTAGGGCAGGGAAGGATGGGGATTGATGGCTACACCTTC. It codes for CAWRVGQGRMGIDGYTF.

The rearrangement links TRBV30 to TRBJ2-2, with D uncertain. There are 15 residues in the CDR3. CDR1 and CDR2 (germline): GTSNPN, SVGIG (reference sequence). Trimming pared 3 bases from V and 5 bases from J, leaving 16 bases between. The CDR3 region is CAWSHPGLGTGELFF. The CDR3 DNA sequence: TGTGCCTGGAGCCACCCGGGCCTCGGGACCGGGGAGCTGTTTTTT.

The gene calls are TRBV27 and TRBJ2-3; 9 positions match TRBD1. Germline trimming cut 6 bases from V and 5 bases from J; bases unmatched to any gene: 12. CDR1 and CDR2 (germline): MNHEY, SMNVEV (reference sequence). The CDR3 has 16 residues. In DNA, the CDR3 is TGTGCCAGCAGCCTACCTCCGGGACAGGGTAAAGATACGCAGTATTTT. This gives the protein CASSLPPGQGKDTQYF.

The CDR3 bases are TGCGCCAGCAGCTTGGCATCTGAGAACACCGGGGAGCTGTTTTTT. Translation gives CASSLASENTGELFF. The chain is built from TRBV5-1 and TRBJ2-2; D remains unclear. Germline assignment: CDR1 SGHRS and CDR2 YFSETQ. CDR3 length equals 15 residues. Trimming took 0 bases from V and 1 from J, leaving 7 bases between them.

As to this clone: At the DNA level, this CDR3 is encoded by other sequences in the same sample as well. V and J are TRBV6-1 and TRBJ1-6; tentatively, D is TRBD1 (5 bases). The CDR3 sequence is 12 residues long. Germline-derived CDR1 and CDR2 are MNHNS and SASEGT. V was trimmed by 6 bases and J by 8 bases, leaving 8 bases between them. The CDR3 protein is CASRAGDSPLHF. Here the CDR3 DNA reads TGTGCCAGCAGGGCGGGGGATTCACCCCTCCACTTT.

The chain combines TRBV6-6 with TRBJ1-2, with D possibly being TRBD1 (5 bases). The CDR3 has 14 residues. CDR1 and CDR2 (germline): MNHNY, SVGAGI (reference sequence). The ends were cut back, 5 bases at V and 8 bases at J, with 18 bases in the middle. The DNA for the CDR3 is TGTGCCAGCAGTCCCCGGGATTCCTGGGGCGGCTACACCTTC. Translation: CASSPRDSWGGYTF.

The chain is built from TRBV7-9 and TRBJ1-1; the match to TRBD1 covers 7 bases. CDR3 length: 16 residues. Per germline, CDR1 SEHNR and CDR2 FQNEAQ (reference sequence). Trimming cost V 7 bases and J 2 bases; bases outside gene matches: 13. Here the CDR3 DNA reads TGTGCCAGCACCCTTGACGGACAGGTCAAAAACACTGAAGCTTTCTTT. Translated, it gives CASTLDGQVKNTEAFF.

The chain carries TRBV30 and TRBJ1-3, with D unresolved. Per the germline V gene, CDR1 is GTSNPN and CDR2 is SVGIG (reference sequence). V dropped 5 bases and J dropped 4 bases, with 12 bases sitting between them. This CDR3 is built from 13 residues. CDR3 sequence (DNA): TGTGCCTGGCGGAGGGTAGGCGGAAACACCATATATTTT. Translation: CAWRRVGGNTIYF.

The rearrangement joins TRBV7-9 to TRBJ2-3, with 7 bases matching TRBD2. Per germline, CDR1 SEHNR and CDR2 FQNEAQ (reference sequence). There are 16 residues in the CDR3. J was trimmed by 4 bases and V by 4 bases; bases with no gene match: 11. The CDR3 DNA reads TGTGCCAGCAGCTCCCAGCGGGAAGGGTTTTCAGATACGCAGTATTTT. Translation gives CASSSQREGFSDTQYF. Full variable domain (outside the CDR3, taken from reference TRBV7-9 and TRBJ2-3): DTGVSQNPRHKITKRGQNVTFRCDPISEHNRLYWYRQTLGQGPEFLTYFQNEAQLEKSRLLSDRFSAERPKGSFSTLEIQRTEQGDSAMYLCASSSQREGFSDTQYFGPGTRLTVL.

The rearrangement uses TRBV21-1 and TRBJ1-4; the D call in the table, TRBD1, was not verified against the DNA. TRBV21-1 is tagged as a pseudogene. CDR3 length equals 13 residues. The CDR3 region is CASSKGAGEKLFF. The CDR3 DNA is TGTGCCAGCAGCAAAGGGGCTGGCGAAAAACTGTTTTTT.

The CDR3 sequence is CASSAIEGYGYTF. In DNA form, the CDR3 reads TGTGCCAGCAGCGCCATCGAGGGCTATGGCTACACCTTC. This chain joins TRBV11-2 and TRBJ1-2; D gene unclear. Germline CDR1 reads SGHAT; CDR2 reads FQNNGV. The CDR3 spans 13 residues. V lost 5 bases and J 4 bases, leaving 11 bases between the germline ends.

The chain employs TRBV28 and TRBJ1-5, with D perhaps matching TRBD1 (5 bases). The CDR3 is made up of 15 amino acids. The germline gives CDR1 MDHEN, CDR2 SYDVKM. The ends were cut back, 3 bases at V and 2 bases at J, with 11 bases in the middle. The CDR3, as DNA: TGTGCCAGCAGTTTTAGGGGCACGGGCAATCAGCCCCAGCATTTT. This encodes CASSFRGTGNQPQHF.

V is TRBV6-1 and J is TRBJ1-6; D is ambiguous. This CDR3 comprises 12 residues. Germline CDR1 and CDR2: MNHNS and SASEGT. The V gene lost 0 bases and the J gene lost 11 bases, with 5 bases spanning the gap. CDR3 in DNA: TGTGCCAGCAGTGAAGCGCTTCCACCCCTCCACTTT. Translated: CASSEALPPLHF.

The chain joins TRBV2 to TRBJ2-1; 12 nucleotides match TRBD2. V lost 10 bases, J lost 4 bases, and 8 bases stayed unmatched. Germline V gene lookup returns CDR1 SNHLY and CDR2 FYNNEI. This CDR3 has 15 amino acids. Written as DNA, the CDR3 is TGTGCCACCCAATCGGGGACTAGCGGGTACAATGAGCAGTTCTTC. Amino acids: CATQSGTSGYNEQFF.

The chain links TRBV7-4 to TRBJ1-5; 7 bases are a match to TRBD1. Losses at the gene ends were 6 bases for V and 0 bases for J; bases not matched to a gene: 11. CDR1 and CDR2 (germline): SGHVT, SQSDAQ. This CDR3 spans 17 amino acids. The CDR3, as DNA: TGTGCCAGCAGTCCTAAGGGGGCCCCGTATAGCAATCAGCCCCAGCATTTT. This translates into CASSPKGAPYSNQPQHF. The full variable domain, its missing parts supplied by reference TRBV7-4 and TRBJ1-5, is GAGVSQSPRYKVAKRGRDVALRCDSISGHVTLYWYRQTLGQGSEVLTYSQSDAQRDKSGRPSGRFSAERPERSVSTLKIQRTEQGDSAVYLCASSPKGAPYSNQPQHFGDGTRLSIL.

This clone was seen a single time. V is TRBV10-3 and J is TRBJ1-5; 7 bases agree with TRBD1. With V trimmed by 6 bases and J by 5 bases, 10 bases remained unmatched. Germline CDR1 is ENHRY and CDR2 is SYGVKD. The length of the CDR3 is 15 residues. CDR3 region: CAISPYRGGDQPQHF. The CDR3 DNA follows: TGTGCCATCAGCCCCTACAGGGGTGGGGATCAGCCCCAGCATTTT.

The CDR3 DNA is TGTGCCTGGAGTCCCGGACTAGCGGGAGTAGGGGAGACCCAGTACTTC. It translates to CAWSPGLAGVGETQYF. The V gene is TRBV30, the J gene TRBJ2-5; 13 bases align to TRBD2. In germline, CDR1 is GTSNPN, CDR2 SVGIG (reference sequence). V lost 2 bases, J lost 5 bases, and 8 bases stayed unmatched. The CDR3 is made up of 16 amino acids. The full variable domain, rest sourced from reference TRBV30 and TRBJ2-5, is SQTIHQWPATLVQPVGSPLSLECTVEGTSNPNLYWYRQAAGRGLQLLFYSVGIGQISSEVPQNLSASRPQDRQFILSSKKLLLSDSGFYLCAWSPGLAGVGETQYFGPGTRLLVL.

This clone was observed a single time. In DNA, the CDR3 is TGTGCCAGCAGCTTAGGGCCGGGATCCGGGGAGCTGTTTTTT. This translates into CASSLGPGSGELFF. V and J are TRBV7-2 and TRBJ2-2, with a tentative D call TRBD2 (5 bases). The germline V gene has CDR1 SGHTA and CDR2 FQGNSA. The V and J ends lost 1 base and 6 bases respectively, with 9 bases between them. The CDR3 contains 14 residues. The full variable domain, rest sourced from reference TRBV7-2 and TRBJ2-2, is GAGVSQSPSNKVTEKGKDVELRCDPISGHTALYWYRQSLGQGLEFLIYFQGNSAPDKSGLPSDRFSAERTGGSVSTLTIQRTQQEDSAVYLCASSLGPGSGELFFGEGSRLTVL.

The gene calls are TRBV7-9 and TRBJ2-1; TRBD2 matches 13 bases. The length of the CDR3 is 16 residues. The germline gives CDR1 SEHNR, CDR2 FQNEAQ (reference sequence). V trimming: 6 bases; J trimming: 7 bases; junction bases outside the gene matches: 9. This chain's CDR3 is CASRPGLAGLNNEQFF. In nucleotides, the CDR3 is TGTGCCAGCAGGCCGGGACTAGCGGGGCTGAATAATGAGCAGTTCTTC.

The V call is TRBV6-6, the J call TRBJ1-4, with D maybe TRBD1 (6 bases). The CDR3 spans 15 residues. V gave up 0 bases and J gave up 3 bases, with 8 bases separating them. Per germline, CDR1 MNHNY and CDR2 SVGAGI (reference sequence). The CDR3 loop reads CASSYSGAANEKLFF. In DNA form, the CDR3 reads TGTGCCAGCAGTTACTCGGGGGCCGCTAATGAAAAACTGTTTTTT.

This clone was observed many times. The chain recombines TRBV5-1 with TRBJ2-1, with 9 positions matching TRBD1. The CDR3 consists of 15 residues. V gave up 3 bases and J gave up 7 bases; unmatched junction bases: 8. The germline V gene has CDR1 SGHRS and CDR2 YFSETQ. CDR3 loop: CASSSGTGKGNEQFF. The CDR3 DNA is TGCGCCAGCAGCTCGGGGACAGGGAAGGGGAATGAGCAGTTCTTC.

Worth noting for this clone: This CDR3 is also generated by other DNA sequences in the sample. This rearrangement joins TRBV5-1 to TRBJ2-7, with 8 positions matching TRBD2. Trimming removed 4 bases from V and 2 bases from J; junction bases left unmatched: 5. Germline values: CDR1 SGHRS, CDR2 YFSETQ. This CDR3 has 14 residues. The DNA for the CDR3 is TGCGCCAGCAGCCCGGGAGGGCGGACCTACGAGCAGTACTTC. It is translated as CASSPGGRTYEQYF.

This sequence joins TRBV7-2 and TRBJ2-3; D gene uncertain. The germline V gene encodes CDR1 SGHTA and CDR2 FQGNSA. Trimming removed 4 bases at V and 2 bases at J, with 10 bases between. CDR3 length: 14 amino acids. DNA of the CDR3: TGTGCCAGCAGCTCTGTCCGGAACACAGATACGCAGTATTTT. Its translation is CASSSVRNTDTQYF.

The chain uses TRBV5-4 and TRBJ2-5; 12 bases map to TRBD1. CDR1 SGHNT and CDR2 YYREEE come from the germline V gene (reference sequence). The CDR3 consists of 16 residues. Germline trimming cut 7 bases from V and 6 bases from J; bases unmatched to any gene: 13. The CDR3 sequence is CASARGGQGAQKTQYF. CDR3 in DNA: TGTGCCAGCGCAAGGGGGGGACAGGGGGCTCAAAAGACCCAGTACTTC.

This clone came up once. The chain combines TRBV6-5 with TRBJ1-4, with 11 nucleotides matching TRBD1. Germline lookup yields CDR1 MNHEY and CDR2 SVGAGI. V lost 5 bases to trimming and J lost 6 bases; unmatched junction nucleotides: 2. The CDR3 runs to 14 residues. The CDR3 here is CASSRTGGYEKLFF. CDR3 coding DNA: TGTGCCAGCAGTCGGACAGGGGGCTATGAAAAACTGTTTTTT.

This clone has ten or more counts. This rearrangement joins TRBV6-1 to TRBJ1-2; no reliable D call. V was clipped by 1 base and J by 1 base, with 10 bases between them. Germline CDR1 reads MNHNS; CDR2 reads SASEGT. The CDR3 loop spans 15 amino acids. This CDR3 reads CASSEVTSVNYGYTF. The CDR3 region has the DNA TGTGCCAGCAGTGAAGTAACCTCGGTTAACTATGGCTACACCTTC.

The chain uses TRBV5-6 and TRBJ1-1; D call uncertain. This CDR3 spans 15 amino acids. Trimming stripped 4 bases from V and 5 bases from J, with 18 bases between. Per the germline V gene, CDR1 is SGHDT and CDR2 is YYEEEE. The CDR3 coding sequence is TGTGCCAGCAGCCCAAGGAAGGGAGGTACGACTGAAGCTTTCTTT. Encoded protein: CASSPRKGGTTEAFF.

The V gene is TRBV12-5, the J gene TRBJ2-2; TRBD1 matches 7 bases. The ends lost 6 bases at V and 4 bases at J; junction bases unmatched: 8. Germline lookup yields CDR1 LGHNT and CDR2 FRNRAP. The CDR3 sequence is 15 residues long. DNA of the CDR3: TGTGCTAGTGGAGCGACAGGGATTAGCACCGGGGAGCTGTTTTTT. It specifies CASGATGISTGELFF.

The gene calls are TRBV19 and TRBJ1-1; TRBD1 is a possible D gene (5 bases). V was clipped by 8 bases and J by 7 bases, with 20 bases between them. Germline CDR1 LNHDA, CDR2 SQIVND (reference sequence). The CDR3 totals 14 residues. The CDR3 loop is CASREFWAGGEAFF. As DNA, the CDR3 is TGTGCCAGTCGAGAATTCTGGGCCGGGGGTGAAGCTTTCTTT.

This clone has a single count. For the CDR3, the DNA is TGTGCCAGCAGCTTTCCGTCAGGGGGCTATGGCAATCAGCCCCAGCATTTT. This translates into CASSFPSGGYGNQPQHF. The chain uses TRBV13 and TRBJ1-5, with TRBD1 matching 8 bases. Germline CDR1 PRHDT, CDR2 FYEKMQ (reference sequence). Trimming cost V 3 bases and J 2 bases; bases outside gene matches: 9. The CDR3 consists of 17 residues. The whole variable domain, remainder taken from reference TRBV13 and TRBJ1-5, is AAGVIQSPRHLIKEKRETATLKCYPIPRHDTVYWYQQGPGQDPQFLISFYEKMQSDKGSIPDRFSAQQFSDYHSELNMSSLELGDSALYFCASSFPSGGYGNQPQHFGDGTRLSIL.

Many counts were recorded for this clone. V is TRBV27 and J is TRBJ2-5; D may be TRBD1 (5 bases). This CDR3 region has 14 residues. The germline V gene has CDR1 MNHEY and CDR2 SMNVEV (reference sequence). Trimming left V 3 bases short and J 6 bases short, with 14 bases between. The CDR3 loop reads CASSLGQSTKTQYF. In DNA, the CDR3 is TGTGCCAGCAGTTTGGGGCAGAGTACGAAGACCCAGTACTTC.